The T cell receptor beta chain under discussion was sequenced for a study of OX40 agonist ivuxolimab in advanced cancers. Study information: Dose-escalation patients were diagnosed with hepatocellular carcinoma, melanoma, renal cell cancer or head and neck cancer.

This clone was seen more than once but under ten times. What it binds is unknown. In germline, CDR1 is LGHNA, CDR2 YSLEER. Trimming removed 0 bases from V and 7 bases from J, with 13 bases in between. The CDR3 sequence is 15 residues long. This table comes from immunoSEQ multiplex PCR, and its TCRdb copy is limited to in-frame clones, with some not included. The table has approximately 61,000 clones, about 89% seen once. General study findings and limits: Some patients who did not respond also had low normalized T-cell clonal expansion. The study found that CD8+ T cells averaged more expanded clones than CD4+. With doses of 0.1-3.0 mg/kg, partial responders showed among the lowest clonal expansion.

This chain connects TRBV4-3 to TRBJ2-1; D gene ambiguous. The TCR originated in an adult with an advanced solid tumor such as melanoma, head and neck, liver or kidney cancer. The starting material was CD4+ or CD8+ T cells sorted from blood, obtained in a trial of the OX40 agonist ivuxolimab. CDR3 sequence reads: CASSQDRLGRNEQFF. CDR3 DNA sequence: TGCGCCAGCAGCCAAGATCGTCTAGGACGGAATGAGCAGTTCTTC.